This entry lists 8 T cell receptor beta chains sequenced from one sample in a study of vaccination effects on CD4 cells after COVID-19 (dated by TCRdb to between 2020 and 2023). These receptors lack a known antigen. In the ViraFEST assay, PBMC were stimulated with viral peptide pools, and antigen-specific CD4+ T cell clonotypes were then identified by expansion using TCR sequencing. After around eleven days of culture, CD4+ T cells were isolated with the EasySep CD4+ T cell isolation kit. Negative nucleocapsid antibody results before and after vaccination confirmed that the healthy vaccine recipients had no prior SARS-CoV-2 infection. Preparation of the library involved the immunoSEQ multiplex PCR assay. The clones in this table, taken by TCRdb from immuneACCESS, are in-frame only. Not every clone is retained; where verified, under half of the shortfall comes from an unresolved V gene, and the cause of the rest is unknown. Here the sample has tens of thousands of clones; approximately 75% occur a single time. About 3.2% of the sample belongs to the ten largest clones.

Sample: CD4+ T cells from PBMCs cultured with HCoV-NL63 spike peptides, taken before COVID-19 vaccination. This sample's cell subset or site label indicates: HCoV-NL63 spike overlapping peptide pool stimulation. These receptors originate from a human donor who received a COVID-19 vaccine.

This clone has just one count. The chain couples TRBV6-5 to TRBJ2-2, with D possibly TRBD1 on 6 matching bases. The CDR3 spans 13 residues. Germline V gives CDR1 MNHEY, CDR2 SVGAGI. The ends were cut back, 6 bases at V and 7 bases at J, with 12 bases in the middle. This CDR3 is CASRQGGNGELFF. The CDR3, as DNA: TGTGCCAGCAGACAGGGCGGTAACGGGGAGCTGTTTTTT.

The chain joins TRBV19 to TRBJ1-5; tentatively, D is TRBD1 (5 bases). CDR1 LNHDA and CDR2 SQIVND come from the germline V gene (reference sequence). V shed 3 bases and J shed 0 bases, with 15 bases lying between them. This CDR3 region has 17 residues. CDR3 DNA sequence: TGTGCCAGTAGTATGGGGGTGGGAGACATTAGCAATCAGCCCCAGCATTTT. Its translation is CASSMGVGDISNQPQHF.

The chain uses TRBV19 and TRBJ2-2, with unresolved D. The CDR3 is 14 amino acids. Germline V gene data show CDR1 as LNHDA and CDR2 as SQIVND (reference sequence). Trimming removed 6 bases at V and 9 bases at J, with 17 bases between. The CDR3 reads CASRGREGWRELFF. CDR3 DNA sequence: TGTGCCAGTAGGGGAAGGGAAGGTTGGCGGGAGCTGTTTTTT. The variable domain in full, with the rest retrieved from reference TRBV19 and TRBJ2-2, is DGGITQSPKYLFRKEGQNVTLSCEQNLNHDAMYWYRQDPGQGLRLIYYSQIVNDFQKGDIAEGYSVSREKKESFPLTVTSAQKNPTAFYLCASRGREGWRELFFGEGSRLTVL.

The gene calls are TRBV28 and TRBJ2-7; no firm D call. Germline values: CDR1 MDHEN, CDR2 SYDVKM. CDR3 length: 14 residues. Trimming removed 3 bases at V and 2 bases at J, with 11 bases between. CDR3 sequence: CASSLPLAPYEQYV. The CDR3 DNA sequence: TGTGCCAGCAGTTTGCCACTCGCCCCCTACGAGCAGTACGTC.

This chain connects TRBV7-9 to TRBJ2-7; TRBD2 aligns across 8 bases. CDR1 SEHNR and CDR2 FQNEAQ come from the germline V gene (reference sequence). This CDR3 contains 13 residues. V lost 7 bases to trimming and J lost 7 bases; unmatched junction nucleotides: 9. CDR3 DNA: TGTGCCAGCACCCAGGTCGGGGGGGGAGAGCAGTACGTC. Residues: CASTQVGGGEQYV.

The chain carries TRBV2 and TRBJ2-7, with 8 nucleotides matching TRBD1. In germline, CDR1 is SNHLY, CDR2 FYNNEI. The CDR3 spans 12 residues. Unmatched junction bases numbered 2, after V lost 7 bases and J lost 3 bases. The chain's CDR3 is CASTTGGYEQYV. In nucleotides, the CDR3 is TGTGCCAGCACTACAGGGGGCTACGAGCAGTACGTC.

This sequence joins TRBV10-1 and TRBJ2-3; weak D call: TRBD2 (5 bases). From germline, CDR1 is WNHNN and CDR2 SYGVQD (reference sequence). The CDR3 is 13 amino acids. Trimming cost V 0 bases and J 6 bases, with 7 bases left between them. CDR3 residues: CASSESRADTQYF. The DNA of the CDR3 is TGCGCCAGCAGTGAGTCGAGGGCCGATACGCAGTATTTT.

The chain couples TRBV3-1 (or the pseudogene TRBV3-2) to TRBJ1-5, with 9 bases identical to TRBD1. From germline, CDR1 is LGHDT and CDR2 YNNKEL (reference sequence). The CDR3 loop spans 17 amino acids. V lost 2 bases, J lost 9 bases, and 14 bases stayed unmatched. The CDR3, as DNA: TGTGCCAGCAGCCAATCCACTCCGGGACAGGGATGGAGGCCCCAGCATTTT. This gives the protein CASSQSTPGQGWRPQHF.